Listed here is a single T cell receptor beta chain. Trimming took 5 bases from V and 7 from J; bases not matched to a gene: 6. CDR1 and CDR2 (germline): SQVTM, ANQGSEA. This CDR3 comprises 13 residues. The PCR made use of 60 Vbeta and 13 Jbeta primers. Libraries were prepared by immunoSEQ multiplex PCR; TCRdb keeps only in-frame clonotypes and omits some of them. Among some 65,000 clones, 78% were seen once, and the ten largest hold about 3%. This record belongs to a study of cytomegalovirus exposure and HLA in healthy donors. This TCR was sampled from a girl aged 5-17 years in good health and CMV-seropositive. The V gene is TRBV29-1, the J gene TRBJ2-1; 9 bases fit TRBD2. The sequenced sample was PBMCs. Written as DNA, the CDR3 is TGCAGCGTTACGGGACTAGCTCTAAATGAGCAGTTCTTC. Amino acid sequence: CSVTGLALNEQFF.